This T cell receptor beta chain was recorded in a study of T cells after yellow fever vaccination. In the case of this clonotype: One end of the junction fails to match germline, which may point to a read error.

MiXCR, applied by TCRdb to the 5' RACE reads, yields one record per CDR3 protein. Altogether about 330,000 distinct CDR3 sequences are present, approximately 4% being singletons, with the ten largest covering 20% to 25%. The CDR3 runs to 9 residues. Germline CDR1 is MNHEY and CDR2 is SVGAGI. Specimen: PBMCs, collected 5 days after the yellow fever booster vaccination. V and J are TRBV6-5 and TRBJ1-6; maybe TRBD1 (5 bases). The TCR originated in a man aged 18-30 years who received the YFV17D yellow fever vaccine. CDR3 protein: CASSYQGLF. The CDR3 DNA follows: TGTGCCAGCAGTTATCAGGGCTTATTT.